Listed below are T cell receptor beta chains from one sample, sequenced in a study of STAT5B mutations in CD4+ large granular lymphocyte leukemia. Profiled with immunoSEQ multiplex PCR; TCRdb holds only in-frame clones, not every one. The sample shows tens of thousands of clones, about four fifths of them seen only once. The source material was CD4+ T cells from blood buffy coats. These receptors originate from a human donor in good health. Both conserved end residues are part of each CDR3. The order of the fields is CDR3 length, clone size, V gene, CDR3 protein. Clone size appears in some rows only: once, few, many, or a class for an expanded clone.

12 | once | TRBV29-1 | CSVEGGPGTIYF
14 | NA | TRBV7-2 | CASSLTGFADTQYF
13 | NA | TRBV6-6 | CASSNSAGGTQYF
17 | NA | TRBV4-2 | CASSQDHRGPSTDTQYF
11 | NA | TRBV7-2 | CASSVQETQYF
16 | few | TRBV5-5 | CASSLEGQGPNTEAFF
16 | NA | TRBV4-2 | CASSQDSGGGANVLTF
12 | NA | TRBV7-2 | CASSTSTWGYTF
15 | NA | TRBV5-8 | CAIRGESNSGNTIYF
13 | few | TRBV2 | CASIGGGNTEAFF
16 | NA | TRBV11-1 | CASSPVTDSLSYEQYF
15 | NA | TRBV7-2 | CASSHWDRGQTEAFF
16 | NA | TRBV4-3 | CASSQGTSGQYNEQFF
14 | NA | TRBV6-4 | CASSDPGRGRGYTF
14 | NA | TRBV5-5 | CASSFREGYHEQYF
13 | NA | TRBV6-1 | CASSVGQRDTQYF
13 | NA | TRBV7-8 | CASSLMNNQPQHF
13 | NA | TRBV5-6 | CASSSGGQETQYF
12 | NA | TRBV7-9 | CASSLNVGELFF
12 | NA | TRBV6-5 | CASSYSQGGYTF
15 | NA | TRBV10-3 | CAISEAAQRTDTQYF
16 | NA | TRBV7-8 | CASSLAPSGGQETQYF
15 | NA | TRBV7-2 | CASSFLDREGETQYF
13 | NA | TRBV7-9 | CASSLEGLNEQFF
15 | NA | TRBV28 | CASSLGGTGAYEQYF
15 | NA | TRBV2 | CASSDGTGSGNTIYF
16 | NA | TRBV19 | CASSMGRSSSNQPQHF
16 | once | TRBV4-1 | CASSPSPWIGNQPQHF
15 | NA | TRBV5-1 | CASSLDGGSSYEQYF
15 | NA | TRBV7-2 | CASSSEGLSTDTQYF
15 | NA | TRBV18 | CASSPNIHSNQPQHF
13 | NA | TRBV7-9 | CASSLGTGGGYTF
15 | NA | TRBV5-1 | CASSLGLAGTETQYF
13 | once | TRBV29-1 | CSVQNVFTDTQYF